A selection of T cell receptor beta chains follows, all from one sample in a study of T cells in Graves' hyperthyroidism and ophthalmopathy. TCRdb called the multiplex PCR reads again in MiXCR, with one record for every CDR3 protein. The sample holds about 360,000 distinct CDR3 sequences, roughly 13% seen once. Source material: blood. The receptor set was obtained from a woman under 30 with Graves' hyperthyroidism. CDR3s include the opening cysteine and the closing phenylalanine or tryptophan. A D gene is named only where the DNA matches it firmly. Clone sizes are given selectively: once, few, many, or a class where the clone is expanded.

d_call | j_call | v_call | clone_size | cdr3_nt | cdr3_aa
TRBD1 | TRBJ1-2 | TRBV6-2/TRBV6-3 | NA | TGTGCCAGCAGTTACTCACAGGGGTTTGGTGGCTACACCTTC | CASSYSQGFGGYTF
NA | TRBJ1-5 | TRBV20-1 | many | TGCAGTGCTGCTCTAGGGGCGGTTGATCAGCCCCAGCATTTT | CSAALGAVDQPQHF
NA | TRBJ1-3 | TRBV24-1 | NA | TGTGCCACCAGTGATGGAGGGGATATCCCTGGAAACACCATATATTTT | CATSDGGDIPGNTIYF
NA | TRBJ1-5 | TRBV18 | many | TGTGCCAGCTCACCGGATAGCAATCAGCCCCAGCATTTT | CASSPDSNQPQHF
NA | TRBJ1-5 | TRBV27 | many | TGTGCCAGCAGTTTAAAGCGGAATAGCAATCAGCCCCAGCATTTT | CASSLKRNSNQPQHF
NA | TRBJ2-7 | TRBV11-2 | NA | TGTGCCAGCAGCTTAGCCCGGCGGAACTACGAGCAGTACTTC | CASSLARRNYEQYF
NA | TRBJ2-5 | TRBV9 | many | TGTGCCAGCAGCGTAGGGGGACGGCTCGGGACAGAGACCCAGTACTTC | CASSVGGRLGTETQYF
NA | TRBJ1-4 | TRBV29-1 | many | TGCAGCGGTTTCAGGGAGGCAAAACTGTTTTTT | CSGFREAKLFF
TRBD2 | TRBJ2-2 | TRBV5-1 | few | TGCGCCAGCAGCTTTACAGCGGGAGAAGGTACCGGGGAGCTGTTTTTT | CASSFTAGEGTGELFF
NA | TRBJ2-2 | TRBV12-3/TRBV12-4 | NA | TGTGCCAGCAGCGCAACTAGAATCCAATTAGGGGAGCTGTTTTTT | CASSATRIQLGELFF
NA | TRBJ1-5 | TRBV28 | many | TGTGCCAGCAGTTTCAGGGGCCAGCCCCAGCATTTT | CASSFRGQPQHF
TRBD1 | TRBJ2-2 | TRBV2 | many | TGTGCCAGCAACCTCCGGGACAGCAACACCGGGGAGCTGTTTTTT | CASNLRDSNTGELFF
NA | TRBJ2-7 | TRBV11-2 | many | TGTGCCAGCAGCCCTAGGGTAAGAAGTAACTCTCCATACGAGCAGTACTTC | CASSPRVRSNSPYEQYF
NA | TRBJ1-5 | TRBV20-1 | many | TGCAGTGCTGGGGTACCCCTTAGCAATCAGCCCCAGCATTTT | CSAGVPLSNQPQHF
NA | TRBJ1-1 | TRBV5-1 | many | TGCGCCAGCAGCTCCCGGGGGTACAACACTGAAGCTTTCTTT | CASSSRGYNTEAFF
TRBD1 | TRBJ2-1 | TRBV7-2 | many | TGTGCCAGCAGCCTCACAAGGGACAGAGGCAATGAGCAGTTCTTC | CASSLTRDRGNEQFF